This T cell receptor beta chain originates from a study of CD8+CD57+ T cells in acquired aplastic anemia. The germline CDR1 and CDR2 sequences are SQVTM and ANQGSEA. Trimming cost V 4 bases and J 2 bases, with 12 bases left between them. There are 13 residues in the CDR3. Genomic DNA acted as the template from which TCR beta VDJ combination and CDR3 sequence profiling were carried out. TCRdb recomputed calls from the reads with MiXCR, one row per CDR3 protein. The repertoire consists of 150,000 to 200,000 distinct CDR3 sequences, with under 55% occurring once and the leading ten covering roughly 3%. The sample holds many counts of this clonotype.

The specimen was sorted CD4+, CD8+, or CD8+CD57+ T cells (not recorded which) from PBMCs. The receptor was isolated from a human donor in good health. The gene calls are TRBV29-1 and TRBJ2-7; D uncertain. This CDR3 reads CSVVGAAAYEQYF. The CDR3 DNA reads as TGCAGCGTTGTTGGCGCAGCAGCCTACGAGCAGTACTTC.